The 26 T cell receptor beta chains below come from one sample, sequenced in a study of beta chain features in type 1 diabetes. Study-wide findings and caveats: Among patients with Type 1 diabetes, TCRB CDR3s were moderately but significantly shorter in every one of the four CD4+ subsets.

All of the isolated RNA was reverse transcribed, so expressed TCRB transcripts were sequenced. Some clones are missing from TCRdb's copy, which holds only in-frame ones; the method was immunoSEQ multiplex PCR. The sample holds 50,000 to 70,000 clones, around 56% seen once. No antigen has been identified for these receptors. The sample consisted of Tregs from blood. These receptors all come from a woman aged 40 to 50 with type 1 diabetes.

The chain is built from TRBV6-5 and TRBJ1-1, with D tentatively TRBD1 (6 bases). The CDR3 loop spans 13 amino acids. Germline assignment: CDR1 MNHEY and CDR2 SVGAGI. V lost 6 bases and J lost 10, with 18 bases in between. The CDR3 region has the DNA TGTGCCAGCAGAGGCGGCAGGGGCGCCGCAGCTTTCTTT. As protein: CASRGGRGAAAFF.

This clone was seen a few times. The rearrangement joins TRBV5-1 to TRBJ1-5, with 10 bases matching TRBD1. Germline trimming cut 0 bases from V and 3 bases from J; bases unmatched to any gene: 6. The CDR3 runs to 17 residues. Germline assignment: CDR1 SGHRS and CDR2 YFSETQ. CDR3 sequence: CASSLEPTGGINQPQHF. The CDR3, as DNA: TGCGCCAGCAGCTTGGAACCGACAGGGGGCATCAATCAGCCCCAGCATTTT.

V gene TRBV7-9 combines with J gene TRBJ2-3, with TRBD1 identical over 8 bases. This CDR3 is built from 16 residues. V lost 1 base to trimming and J lost 4 bases; unmatched junction nucleotides: 7. Germline V gene data show CDR1 as SEHNR and CDR2 as FQNEAQ (reference sequence). CDR3 region: CASSLDAGGGPDTQYF. Written as DNA, the CDR3 is TGTGCCAGCAGCTTAGATGCAGGGGGCGGCCCAGATACGCAGTATTTT.

This clone was seen only a few times. The rearrangement uses TRBV7-2 and TRBJ1-1; D ambiguous. CDR3 length: 14 amino acids. CDR1 is SGHTA, CDR2 FQGNSA, per germline. V lost 1 base, J lost 5 bases, and 11 bases lay in between. This CDR3 reads CASSLGYRGTEAFF. Here the CDR3 DNA reads TGTGCCAGCAGCTTAGGGTACAGAGGGACTGAAGCTTTCTTT.

The chain links TRBV18 to TRBJ2-2; D unclear. Germline-derived CDR1 and CDR2 are KGHSH and LQKENI. The V gene lost 2 bases and the J gene lost 2 bases, with 9 bases spanning the gap. The CDR3 sequence is 15 residues long. CDR3 DNA sequence: TGTGCCAGCTCACCAAGACAACCCAACACCGGGGAGCTGTTTTTT. This translates into CASSPRQPNTGELFF.

J is TRBJ1-2 and V is TRBV5-1; 11 bases are a match to TRBD1. The germline V gene has CDR1 SGHRS and CDR2 YFSETQ. V trimming: 4 bases; J trimming: 8 bases; junction bases outside the gene matches: 7. CDR3 length: 14 amino acids. The chain's CDR3 is CASSDRDRGYGYTF. DNA of the CDR3: TGCGCCAGCAGCGACCGGGACAGGGGGTACGGCTACACCTTC.

The chain couples TRBV28 to TRBJ2-2; D unclear. Germline V gives CDR1 MDHEN, CDR2 SYDVKM. Trimming stripped 3 bases from V and 7 bases from J, with 3 bases between. The CDR3 extends over 11 amino acids. CDR3 sequence (DNA): TGTGCCAGCAGTTTGTACGGGGAGCTGTTTTTT. Its protein product is CASSLYGELFF.

V is TRBV6-5 and J is TRBJ1-2; tentative D call: TRBD1 (6 bases). The CDR3 totals 15 residues. CDR1 is MNHEY, CDR2 SVGAGI, per germline. V lost 7 bases and J lost 4, with 19 bases in between. CDR3 residues: CASTPTDRNVYGYTF. CDR3 nucleotides: TGTGCCAGCACACCGACCGACAGGAACGTCTATGGCTACACCTTC.

The chain is built from TRBV28 and TRBJ1-4; no definite D call. The germline V gene has CDR1 MDHEN and CDR2 SYDVKM. The CDR3 totals 13 residues. Trimming left V 5 bases short and J 7 bases short, with 11 bases between. As DNA, the CDR3 is TGTGCCAGCAGTGGACGGGCGGGTGAAAAACTGTTTTTT. Residues: CASSGRAGEKLFF.

V usage is TRBV28 and J usage is TRBJ2-3, with 8 bases matching TRBD1. J gave up 4 bases and V 4 bases, and 10 bases lay outside the gene matches. The CDR3 is 16 amino acids. The germline V gene encodes CDR1 MDHEN and CDR2 SYDVKM. The CDR3 DNA reads as TGTGCCAGCAGTTCGCCCAGGGGGCGTAGCGCAGATACGCAGTATTTT. This encodes CASSSPRGRSADTQYF.

The chain has TRBV5-4 and TRBJ2-7; 14 positions agree with TRBD2. Per germline, CDR1 SGHNT and CDR2 YYREEE (reference sequence). This CDR3 spans 17 amino acids. Unmatched junction bases numbered 5, after V lost 1 base and J lost 2 bases. The CDR3: CASSLTRTSGGTYEQYF. The CDR3 DNA follows: TGTGCCAGCAGCTTGACTCGGACTAGCGGGGGGACCTACGAGCAGTACTTC. The whole variable domain, remainder taken from reference TRBV5-4 and TRBJ2-7, is ETGVTQSPTHLIKTRGQQVTLRCSSQSGHNTVSWYQQALGQGPQFIFQYYREEENGRGNFPPRFSGLQFPNYSSELNVNALELDDSALYLCASSLTRTSGGTYEQYFGPGTRLTVT.

This chain joins TRBV2 and TRBJ1-5; D ambiguous. V gave up 6 bases and J gave up 0 bases, with 12 bases separating them. This CDR3 region has 15 residues. CDR1 SNHLY and CDR2 FYNNEI come from the germline V gene. The CDR3 DNA reads as TGTGCCAGCAGCGTTGACAATTATAGCAATCAGCCCCAGCATTTT. It is translated as CASSVDNYSNQPQHF.

There are a few counts of this clone. This chain connects TRBV28 to TRBJ1-4; 7 nucleotides agree with TRBD1. The CDR3 is made up of 15 amino acids. Trimming removed 5 bases from V and 5 bases from J; junction bases left unmatched: 8. Germline V gives CDR1 MDHEN, CDR2 SYDVKM. The chain's CDR3 is CASSIPQGYNEKLFF. As DNA, the CDR3 is TGTGCCAGCAGTATTCCACAGGGGTACAATGAAAAACTGTTTTTT.

This chain links TRBV7-2 with TRBJ1-1, with TRBD1 matching 8 bases. V was pared by 5 bases and J by 7 bases, with 12 bases of the junction left unmatched. Germline CDR1 and CDR2: SGHTA and FQGNSA. The CDR3 extends over 15 amino acids. The chain's CDR3 is CASSASQGAPFEAFF. Written as DNA, the CDR3 is TGTGCCAGCAGCGCCTCCCAGGGGGCCCCCTTTGAAGCTTTCTTT. The full variable domain, completed using reference TRBV7-2 and TRBJ1-1, is GAGVSQSPSNKVTEKGKDVELRCDPISGHTALYWYRQSLGQGLEFLIYFQGNSAPDKSGLPSDRFSAERTGGSVSTLTIQRTQQEDSAVYLCASSASQGAPFEAFFGQGTRLTVV.

The V and J genes are TRBV4-3 and TRBJ1-2; D ambiguous. The CDR3 is made up of 13 amino acids. The ends were cut back, 4 bases at V and 8 bases at J, with 14 bases in the middle. The germline V gene encodes CDR1 LGHNA and CDR2 YSLEER. The CDR3 spells CASSRDLRLGYTF. In DNA, the CDR3 is TGCGCCAGCAGCCGAGATTTGAGGCTCGGCTACACCTTC.

The V gene is TRBV19, the J gene TRBJ2-5; 8 positions agree with TRBD2. The V gene end was trimmed by 6 bases and the J gene end by 5 bases; junction bases not matched to a gene: 5. Germline assignment: CDR1 LNHDA and CDR2 SQIVND (reference sequence). The CDR3 extends over 13 amino acids. For the CDR3, the DNA is TGTGCCAGTAGAAAGCGGGAGAGTGAGACCCAGTACTTC. It yields the protein CASRKRESETQYF.

This clone was seen at least ten times. The rearrangement uses TRBV7-9 and TRBJ2-1, with 10 bases identical to TRBD1. CDR1 and CDR2 from the germline V gene are SEHNR and FQNEAQ (reference sequence). J gave up 14 bases and V 3 bases, and 10 bases lay outside the gene matches. The CDR3 is 14 residues long. CDR3 protein: CASSFPLPGQGKFF. The CDR3 nucleotides are TGTGCCAGCAGCTTCCCGCTTCCGGGACAGGGGAAGTTCTTC.

This clone appeared many times. The V gene is TRBV7-2, the J gene TRBJ2-4, with D perhaps matching TRBD1 (6 bases). The CDR3 totals 13 residues. Germline lookup yields CDR1 SGHTA and CDR2 FQGNSA. Between the trimmed V and J ends, which lost 5 bases and 7 bases, there was a span of 12 bases. The CDR3 here is CASSTGQGNIQYF. The CDR3, as DNA: TGTGCCAGCAGCACAGGGCAGGGGAACATTCAGTACTTC.

This sequence joins TRBV4-3 and TRBJ2-7; tentatively, D is TRBD2 (6 bases). Germline CDR1 reads LGHNA; CDR2 reads YSLEER. Trimming shortened V by 1 base and J by 1 base, and 20 bases separated the two germline ends. This CDR3 is built from 18 residues. Here the CDR3 DNA reads TGCGCCAGCAGCCAAGGGCTCCGCGGAGTAGCGGAGTCCTACGAGCAGTACTTC. Its translation is CASSQGLRGVAESYEQYF.

The chain is built from TRBV6-5 and TRBJ1-2; D unclear. The CDR3 is 13 amino acids. CDR1 is MNHEY, CDR2 SVGAGI, per germline. Trimming pared 5 bases from V and 6 bases from J, leaving 13 bases between. CDR3 DNA: TGTGCCAGCAGTGCTCAGGTGGAACATGGCTACACCTTC. Protein product: CASSAQVEHGYTF.

V and J are TRBV5-5 and TRBJ1-2, with 8 bases fitting TRBD1. V was clipped by 2 bases and J by 4 bases; unmatched bases: 10. The germline V gene encodes CDR1 SGHKS and CDR2 YYEKEE (reference sequence). The CDR3 is 16 residues long. The CDR3 region is CASSLGQGVSLYGYTF. In nucleotides, the CDR3 is TGTGCCAGCAGCTTAGGACAGGGTGTTTCGCTCTATGGCTACACCTTC.

The chain couples TRBV28 to TRBJ2-3; 12 nucleotides agree with TRBD2. This CDR3 region has 15 residues. V gave up 5 bases and J gave up 5 bases; unmatched junction bases: 5. CDR1 and CDR2 (germline): MDHEN, SYDVKM. DNA of the CDR3: TGTGCCAGCAGTACACTAGCGGGAGGAGGAGATACGCAGTATTTT. Protein sequence: CASSTLAGGGDTQYF. Variable domain in full (rest from reference TRBV28 and TRBJ2-3): DVKVTQSSRYLVKRTGEKVFLECVQDMDHENMFWYRQDPGLGLRLIYFSYDVKMKEKGDIPEGYSVSREKKERFSLILESASTNQTSMYLCASSTLAGGGDTQYFGPGTRLTVL.

This clone has more than one count but fewer than ten. The CDR3 protein is CASSQEAAHRAGANVLTF. DNA of the CDR3: TGCGCCAGCAGCCAAGAAGCGGCTCACAGGGCTGGGGCCAACGTCCTGACTTTC. J is TRBJ2-6 and V is TRBV4-3, with D tentatively TRBD1 (6 bases). Germline V gene data show CDR1 as LGHNA and CDR2 as YSLEER. There are 18 residues in the CDR3. The V gene lost 0 bases and the J gene lost 2 bases, with 14 bases spanning the gap.

The chain is built from TRBV7-2 and TRBJ2-7; D gene unclear. CDR1 is SGHTA and CDR2 is FQGNSA in the germline V gene. This CDR3 spans 13 amino acids. Trimming stripped 1 base from V and 3 bases from J, with 7 bases between. CDR3 in DNA: TGTGCCAGCAGCTTAGAGGCAGGCTACGAGCAGTACTTC. Translating gives CASSLEAGYEQYF.

This clone was seen a handful of times. J is TRBJ2-7 and V is TRBV7-2; D may be TRBD1 (6 bases). Per germline, CDR1 SGHTA and CDR2 FQGNSA. V was pared by 5 bases and J by 0 bases, with 26 bases between. This CDR3 spans 19 amino acids. CDR3 nucleotides: TGTGCCAGCAGCCCACCCTATTGGGGGAGTGACAGGCGCTCCTACGAGCAGTACTTC. It specifies CASSPPYWGSDRRSYEQYF.

The chain joins TRBV2 to TRBJ1-1; no clear D gene. Germline values: CDR1 SNHLY, CDR2 FYNNEI. Trimming stripped 6 bases from V and 11 bases from J, with 10 bases between. CDR3 length equals 10 residues. The CDR3 region has the DNA TGTGCCAGCAGGTACGTGGAGGCTTTCTTT. Residues: CASRYVEAFF.